This TCR beta chain was recorded in a study of shared clonotypes between healthy human individuals. Study-level points and caveats: Clonotype sharing among the donors was expected to vary with sequencing depth. Unshared clonotypes carried lower generation probabilities than those common to all four donors. Only blood was sampled, and tissue TCR repertoires likely differ from blood ones. At large depth, rarefaction still showed sorted-subset sequencing to be incomplete.

Regarding this clone: Its antigen is currently unknown.

Measured with immunoSEQ multiplex PCR; TCRdb has only the in-frame clones, and not every one. This table has just over 2,000,000 clones, roughly 94% appearing once. Trimming cost V 11 bases and J 6 bases; bases outside gene matches: 6. This CDR3 contains 12 residues. Germline values: CDR1 LNHDA, CDR2 SQIVND (reference sequence). The receptor was isolated from a man between 18 and 29 years old in good health. Sequenced: naive CD4+ T cells sorted from blood. Stated subset: CD45RA+ positively selected. The chain couples TRBV19 to TRBJ2-3; 9 bases line up with TRBD2. CDR3: CAWTSVGDTQYF. CDR3 nucleotide sequence: TGTGCCTGGACTAGCGTGGGGGATACGCAGTATTTT.